Following are 18 T cell receptor beta chains from one sample sequenced in a study of blood T cell repertoires in COVID-19. Data came from immunoSEQ multiplex PCR; TCRdb stores just in-frame clones and leaves some out. In the table there are fewer than 100,000 clones, about 80% of which are singletons. Source material: peripheral blood. The receptors here all came from a man in his sixties or seventies with acute or convalescent COVID-19.

The rearrangement joins TRBV28 to TRBJ1-6; 7 bases are shared with TRBD1. Germline CDR1 MDHEN, CDR2 SYDVKM. J gave up 10 bases and V 5 bases, and 14 bases lay outside the gene matches. This CDR3 has 16 amino acids. The CDR3 loop is CASSPSDRAVNSPLHF. The CDR3 region has the DNA TGTGCCAGCAGTCCCTCTGACAGGGCGGTAAACTCACCCCTCCACTTT.

This clone occurred once. The chain employs TRBV5-6 and TRBJ1-6; the D is unclear. V lost 0 bases and J 7 bases, leaving 8 bases between the germline ends. The CDR3 has 14 amino acids. CDR1 and CDR2 (germline): SGHDT, YYEEEE. The CDR3, as DNA: TGTGCCAGCAGCTTGGAGAGGAGAAATTCACCCCTCCACTTT. Protein sequence: CASSLERRNSPLHF.

The chain is built from TRBV11-2 and TRBJ1-1, with D possibly being TRBD1 (6 bases). Trimming removed 3 bases from V and 1 base from J, with 12 bases in between. CDR3 length equals 15 residues. Germline loops: CDR1 SGHAT, CDR2 FQNNGV. The CDR3 bases are TGTGCCAGCAGCTTCTTACAGGGTACGAACACTGAAGCTTTCTTT. Protein: CASSFLQGTNTEAFF.

This clone has more than one count but fewer than ten. The rearrangement joins TRBV7-2 to TRBJ2-5; no clear D. V was clipped by 2 bases and J by 1 base, with 8 bases between them. CDR1 is SGHTA and CDR2 is FQGNSA in the germline V gene. The CDR3 length is 14 residues. CDR3 sequence reads: CASSLSAFQETQYF. The DNA for the CDR3 is TGTGCCAGCAGCTTAAGTGCGTTCCAAGAGACCCAGTACTTC.

DNA for the CDR3: TGCGCCAGCAGCTTGGGGTTTCGACAGGGGGACTCCTACAATGAGCAGTTCTTC. Translating gives CASSLGFRQGDSYNEQFF. This rearrangement joins TRBV5-1 to TRBJ2-1; 9 positions agree with TRBD1. The CDR3 is 18 residues long. With 0 bases clipped from V and 0 bases from J, the junction kept 7 bases outside the gene matches. CDR1 is SGHRS and CDR2 is YFSETQ in the germline V gene.

This clone was seen a few times. CDR3 amino acids: CASSLTGGGDQPQHF. The CDR3, as DNA: TGTGCCAGCAGTTTGACAGGGGGCGGGGATCAGCCCCAGCATTTT. This chain connects TRBV5-4 to TRBJ1-5; 10 bases match TRBD1. After removal of 5 bases from V and 5 bases from J, the junction contained 7 bases not matched to a gene. CDR1 SGHNT and CDR2 YYREEE come from the germline V gene (reference sequence). This CDR3 has 15 amino acids.

The genes are TRBV5-4 and TRBJ2-6; no definite D call. Per the germline V gene, CDR1 is SGHNT and CDR2 is YYREEE (reference sequence). The CDR3 totals 16 residues. Trimming took off 0 bases at V and 4 bases at J, with 11 bases between the two ends. The CDR3 coding sequence is TGTGCCAGCAGCTTGGCTGGGCAGGCGGGGGCCAACGTCCTGACTTTC. It is translated as CASSLAGQAGANVLTF.

This clone was seen only once. The chain couples TRBV24-1 to TRBJ2-1; 9 bases agree with TRBD1. V lost 5 bases and J lost 4; bases outside the gene matches: 2. Germline V gives CDR1 KGHDR, CDR2 SFDVKD. The CDR3 sequence is 14 residues long. The CDR3 nucleotides are TGTGCCACCAGTGGGGACAGGGCTTACAATGAGCAGTTCTTC. Protein sequence: CATSGDRAYNEQFF.

V and J are TRBV29-1 and TRBJ1-5, with D possibly matching TRBD1 (5 bases). Per germline, CDR1 SQVTM and CDR2 ANQGSEA. Trimming took 2 bases from V and 1 from J, leaving 18 bases between them. The CDR3 is 17 amino acids. The CDR3 DNA sequence: TGCAGCGTTGAAAGCCCTTGGGGGGGGAACAGCAATCAGCCCCAGCATTTT. Translated, it gives CSVESPWGGNSNQPQHF.

The chain recombines TRBV9 with TRBJ2-2; 10 bases map to TRBD2. Per the germline V gene, CDR1 is SGDLS and CDR2 is YYNGEE. This CDR3 spans 17 amino acids. J gave up 7 bases and V 6 bases, and 15 bases lay outside the gene matches. The CDR3 sequence: CASTTPPLAGLSGELFF. CDR3 DNA: TGTGCCAGCACCACCCCCCCACTAGCGGGGTTGAGCGGGGAGCTGTTTTTT.

This clone was found a few times. This chain uses TRBV18 with TRBJ1-5; D is ambiguous. This CDR3 region has 15 residues. V shed 2 bases and J shed 6 bases, with 14 bases lying between them. Germline CDR1 is KGHSH and CDR2 is LQKENI. For the CDR3, the DNA is TGTGCCAGCTCACCAGACCGCAACTGGGCTCAGCCCCAGCATTTT. Its translation: CASSPDRNWAQPQHF.

The chain employs TRBV6-5 and TRBJ2-7, with D perhaps matching TRBD1 (6 bases). The germline V gene encodes CDR1 MNHEY and CDR2 SVGAGI. The CDR3 runs to 13 residues. The germline V and J ends were trimmed by 4 bases and 8 bases, with 15 bases remaining between them. The CDR3 is CASSLPGTKKQYF. CDR3 DNA sequence: TGTGCCAGCAGTTTACCCGGGACAAAGAAGCAGTACTTC.

The CDR3 loop is CAWSVRSVDTQYF. The CDR3 DNA reads as TGTGCCTGGAGTGTACGGTCTGTAGATACGCAGTATTTT. The genes are TRBV30 and TRBJ2-3; D unclear. The V gene lost 0 bases and the J gene lost 5 bases, with 9 bases spanning the gap. The CDR3 is 13 residues long. CDR1 and CDR2 (germline): GTSNPN, SVGIG (reference sequence). Full variable domain (remainder filled in from reference TRBV30 and TRBJ2-3): SQTIHQWPATLVQPVGSPLSLECTVEGTSNPNLYWYRQAAGRGLQLLFYSVGIGQISSEVPQNLSASRPQDRQFILSSKKLLLSDSGFYLCAWSVRSVDTQYFGPGTRLTVL.

This clone was recorded once. This chain joins TRBV7-8 and TRBJ2-7; D is possibly TRBD2 (6 bases). The V gene lost 1 base and the J gene lost 5 bases, with 18 bases spanning the gap. The CDR3 covers 16 residues. CDR1 and CDR2 (germline): SGHVS, FQNEAQ. CDR3 nucleotide sequence: TGTGCCAGCAGCTTAGGGTTTTGGGGCGGGATCGACGAGCAGTACTTC. Residues: CASSLGFWGGIDEQYF.

This clone was observed a handful of times. V gene TRBV6-5 combines with J gene TRBJ1-2, with TRBD1 as a possible D gene (5 bases). The V and J ends lost 2 bases and 4 bases respectively, with 11 bases between them. The germline V gene has CDR1 MNHEY and CDR2 SVGAGI. CDR3 size: 14 residues. CDR3 sequence reads: CASSYGGVGYGYTF. In DNA, the CDR3 is TGTGCCAGCAGTTACGGAGGGGTCGGCTATGGCTACACCTTC.

This chain links TRBV9 with TRBJ2-3, with 7 positions matching TRBD2. The length of the CDR3 is 15 residues. Trimming removed 7 bases from V and 2 bases from J; junction bases left unmatched: 10. CDR1 SGDLS and CDR2 YYNGEE come from the germline V gene. The chain's CDR3 is CASQEATSPTDTQYF. For the CDR3, the DNA is TGTGCCAGCCAGGAGGCGACTAGCCCCACAGATACGCAGTATTTT.

The rearrangement links TRBV5-4 to TRBJ2-2; D not certain. Germline assignment: CDR1 SGHNT and CDR2 YYREEE (reference sequence). V was clipped by 5 bases and J by 2 bases, with 10 bases between them. The CDR3 loop spans 14 amino acids. DNA of the CDR3: TGTGCCAGCAGGGTGACTGTTAACACCGGGGAGCTGTTTTTT. It translates to CASRVTVNTGELFF.

This chain joins TRBV24-1 and TRBJ2-7; possible D gene TRBD1, 5 bases. V gave up 3 bases and J gave up 0 bases, with 14 bases separating them. The germline CDR1 and CDR2 sequences are KGHDR and SFDVKD. This CDR3 comprises 16 residues. The CDR3 nucleotides are TGTGCCACCAGTGATCCCCAGGCAGGGTCCTCCTACGAGCAGTACTTC. It specifies CATSDPQAGSSYEQYF.